This paragraph reports one T cell receptor beta chain. Its antigen remains unidentified. This entry is derived from a study of T-cell reconstitution after alpha-beta-depleted transplantation in children. Study-level points and caveats: At around two months after transplant, the alpha-beta T cells were reportedly derived from several hundred expanded clones that came from non-depleted graft cells. The high TCRbeta diversity at day 60 in some patients came from surviving recipient T cells and thymic progenitors. T-cell numbers and diversity one year post-transplant derived largely from freshly generated T cells.

For TCRbeta, the library was prepared with unique molecular identifiers. TCRdb re-called the PCR reads through MiXCR, storing one row per CDR3 protein. The table records about 980,000 distinct CDR3 sequences, about 29% of them present only once. CDR3 size: 17 residues. Trimming pared 8 bases from V and 1 base from J, leaving 20 bases between. The starting material was PBMCs, mostly from graft donor cells, obtained 360 days after TCRalphabeta/CD19-depleted stem cell transplant. The origin of this receptor is a boy younger than two who had a stem cell transplant for SCID, so the T cells may come from the graft donor. The rearrangement joins TRBV23-1 to TRBJ2-2, with a tentative D call TRBD1 (6 bases). TRBV23-1 is flagged as an ORF with uncertain function. The CDR3 DNA follows: TGCGCCAGCTCCCGGACAGTTAAACCCAAGAACACCGGGGAGCTGTTTTTT. Translation gives CASSRTVKPKNTGELFF.